In this sample, the clone carrying this T cell receptor (beta chain) turned up once. The antigen is unknown. The data originate from a study of OX40 agonist ivuxolimab in advanced cancers. The overall study: At 0.01 to 10 mg/kg, ivuxolimab was administered intravenously to patients every 2 weeks. With a range of roughly 20 to 80, age averaged approximately 60 years, and 65% to 90% were male.

Assay: immunoSEQ multiplex PCR; the TCRdb copy retains only in-frame clones and omits some. Seen here are approximately 74,000 clones, around 80% observed once, and the top ten hold 5.5%. Trimming removed 3 bases from V and 7 bases from J; junction bases left unmatched: 6. The germline CDR1 and CDR2 sequences are MNHEY and SMNVEV (reference sequence). CDR3 length equals 14 residues. Study-wide results and caveats: At 0.1 to 3.0 mg/kg, clonal expansion of CD4+ and CD8+ blood T cells had occurred by week 6.

This receptor was identified in an adult with an advanced solid tumor such as melanoma, head and neck, liver or kidney cancer. The sequenced sample was CD4+ or CD8+ T cells sorted from blood, obtained in a trial of the OX40 agonist ivuxolimab. V gene TRBV27 combines with J gene TRBJ2-7; 10 nucleotides line up with TRBD1. DNA for the CDR3: TGTGCCAGCAGTTTGGGGACAGGGGTTGGTGAGCAGTACTTC. Protein sequence: CASSLGTGVGEQYF.